Listed below are T cell receptor beta chains from one sample, sequenced in a study of blood T cell repertoires in COVID-19. Profiled with immunoSEQ multiplex PCR; TCRdb holds only in-frame clones, not every one. The sample yields about 83,000 clones, roughly 90% seen once. The sample taken for sequencing was peripheral blood. The source of these receptors is a woman aged 80 or over with active or convalescent COVID-19. Each CDR3 is given with its conserved first and last residue. D genes are given only for firm matches.

D gene: TRBD1; V gene: TRBV28; J gene: TRBJ1-2; CDR3 protein: CASSTRTGGGYTF; CDR3 DNA: TGTGCCAGCAGTACACGGACAGGGGGGGGCTACACCTTC
D gene: TRBD1; V gene: TRBV29-1; J gene: TRBJ2-1; CDR3 protein: CSVVGTGGFDEQFF; CDR3 DNA: TGCAGCGTTGTGGGGACAGGGGGCTTCGATGAGCAGTTCTTC
D gene: TRBD2; V gene: TRBV4-3; J gene: TRBJ2-5; CDR3 protein: CASSQMEGLAGGPQETQYF; CDR3 DNA: TGCGCCAGCAGCCAGATGGAGGGACTAGCGGGGGGGCCACAAGAGACCCAGTACTTC
D gene: TRBD1; V gene: TRBV4-2; J gene: TRBJ1-1; CDR3 protein: CASSRAGQLLGTEAFF; CDR3 DNA: TGTGCCAGCAGCCGGGCGGGACAGTTACTCGGCACTGAAGCTTTCTTT
D gene: -; V gene: TRBV7-9; J gene: TRBJ2-3; CDR3 protein: CASSLTSLNTDTQYF; CDR3 DNA: TGTGCCAGCAGCTTAACATCTCTTAACACAGATACGCAGTATTTT
D gene: TRBD2; V gene: TRBV6-2/TRBV6-3; J gene: TRBJ2-1; CDR3 protein: CASSYRPSGGPVSQFF; CDR3 DNA: TGTGCCAGCAGTTACCGCCCTAGCGGGGGCCCCGTTTCGCAGTTCTTC
D gene: -; V gene: TRBV4-3; J gene: TRBJ2-1; CDR3 protein: CASSQGQAAYNEQFF; CDR3 DNA: TGCGCCAGCAGCCAAGGACAGGCGGCCTACAATGAGCAGTTCTTC
D gene: -; V gene: TRBV7-2; J gene: TRBJ2-1; CDR3 protein: CASSRGGERRGEQFF; CDR3 DNA: TGTGCCAGCAGCAGGGGGGGCGAGAGAAGGGGTGAGCAGTTCTTC
D gene: TRBD1; V gene: TRBV29-1; J gene: TRBJ1-1; CDR3 protein: CSVLTGGRGTEAFF; CDR3 DNA: TGCAGCGTTTTAACAGGGGGCAGGGGCACTGAAGCTTTCTTT
D gene: TRBD1; V gene: TRBV9; J gene: TRBJ1-4; CDR3 protein: CASIGGSPGQGREEKLFF; CDR3 DNA: TGTGCCAGCATCGGAGGAAGCCCTGGACAGGGAAGGGAAGAAAAACTGTTTTTT
D gene: -; V gene: TRBV5-1; J gene: TRBJ1-3; CDR3 protein: CASSSGIGAQGNTIYF; CDR3 DNA: TGCGCCAGCAGCTCCGGGATTGGAGCTCAGGGAAACACCATATATTTT
D gene: -; V gene: TRBV9; J gene: TRBJ2-1; CDR3 protein: CASSVGTLSSYNEQFF; CDR3 DNA: TGTGCCAGCAGCGTCGGGACATTGAGCTCCTACAATGAGCAGTTCTTC
D gene: TRBD1; V gene: TRBV19; J gene: TRBJ1-6; CDR3 protein: CASTPGQGRNNSPLHF; CDR3 DNA: TGTGCCAGTACCCCGGGACAGGGGAGGAATAATTCACCCCTCCACTTT
D gene: -; V gene: TRBV5-1; J gene: TRBJ1-1; CDR3 protein: CASSLQGPKNTEAFF; CDR3 DNA: TGCGCCAGCAGCTTACAGGGACCTAAGAACACTGAAGCTTTCTTT
D gene: -; V gene: TRBV19; J gene: TRBJ2-7; CDR3 protein: CASSMTGNSYEQYF; CDR3 DNA: TGTGCCAGTAGTATGACGGGGAACTCCTACGAGCAGTACTTC